Shown below are 11 T cell receptor beta chains from a single sample sequenced in a study of T cell repertoires in cytomegalovirus infection. TCRdb reanalysed the reads using MiXCR and keeps one entry per CDR3 protein. In the table there are fewer than 550,000 distinct CDR3 sequences, 31% of which are singletons. Source material: PBMCs. The receptors here all came from a human donor in good health (CMV status not recorded). Some clones in this sample may be carry-over from other donors' samples.

A word on this clonotype: With a much larger clone just one base away, this may be a read error. The chain recombines TRBV7-6 with TRBJ2-2, with D uncertain. V dropped 1 base and J dropped 5 bases, with 14 bases sitting between them. Germline lookup yields CDR1 SGHVS and CDR2 FNYEAQ. CDR3 length: 16 amino acids. The CDR3 bases are TGTGCCAGCAGCTTAGGGGTACGGGTGGCGACCGGGGAGCTGTTTTTT. This encodes CASSLGVRVATGELFF.

The V gene is TRBV12-3 or TRBV12-4, the J gene TRBJ1-1; D remains unclear. The CDR3 loop spans 11 amino acids. With 6 bases removed from V and 2 bases from J, the gap between germline ends came to 4 bases. CDR3 region: CASRYNTEAFF. The CDR3 coding sequence is TGTGCCAGCAGGTACAACACTGAAGCTTTCTTT.

This chain connects TRBV7-2 to TRBJ2-4, with a weak D call TRBD2 (6 bases). Trimming took 4 bases from V and 11 from J, leaving 12 bases between them. The length of the CDR3 is 12 residues. Per the germline V gene, CDR1 is SGHTA and CDR2 is FQGNSA. The CDR3: CASSSGVRLQYF. CDR3 bases: TGTGCCAGCAGCTCGGGGGTGCGCCTTCAGTACTTC.

This chain joins TRBV19 and TRBJ2-2; no clear D gene. Trimming took 1 base from V and 2 from J, leaving 8 bases between them. Germline V gene data show CDR1 as LNHDA and CDR2 as SQIVND (reference sequence). This CDR3 has 15 residues. The CDR3 region has the DNA TGTGCCAGTAGTATAGCGGTCGGTAACACCGGGGAGCTGTTTTTT. It yields the protein CASSIAVGNTGELFF.

V gene TRBV12-3 or TRBV12-4 combines with J gene TRBJ1-4, with D possibly TRBD1 on 6 matching bases. The V end was cut by 6 bases, the J end by 7 bases, with 15 bases between. CDR3 length: 14 amino acids. The CDR3 DNA is TGTGCCAGCAGCGACTCGGGACAAGGTGAAAAACTGTTTTTT. Amino acid sequence: CASSDSGQGEKLFF.

This clonotype was seen once. The gene calls are TRBV5-1 and TRBJ2-7; TRBD1 matches 7 bases. The V and J ends lost 4 bases and 0 bases, in that order; junction bases with no gene match: 10. There are 16 residues in the CDR3. CDR1 is SGHRS and CDR2 is YFSETQ in the germline V gene. Here the CDR3 reads CASSVRLDRSSYEQYF. The CDR3 region has the DNA TGCGCCAGCAGCGTACGGTTGGACAGGAGCTCCTACGAGCAGTACTTC.

V is TRBV2 and J is TRBJ1-5; tentative D call: TRBD1 (6 bases). V lost 4 bases, J lost 0 bases, and 10 bases lay in between. The length of the CDR3 is 15 residues. Germline V lookup: CDR1 SNHLY, CDR2 FYNNEI. The CDR3 sequence: CASSARGDSNQPQHF. The CDR3 DNA is TGTGCCAGCAGTGCGAGGGGGGATAGCAATCAGCCCCAGCATTTT.

This clonotype turned up a few times. The V and J genes are TRBV6-2 or TRBV6-3 and TRBJ2-1, with D hard to call. This CDR3 spans 13 amino acids. The V and J ends lost 2 bases and 4 bases respectively, with 6 bases between them. CDR1 and CDR2 from the germline V gene are MNHEY and SVGEGT. The CDR3 DNA reads as TGTGCCAGCAGTTACACAGCATACAATGAGCAGTTCTTC. This encodes CASSYTAYNEQFF.

This clonotype was seen a few times. The rearrangement links TRBV7-2 to TRBJ1-2; no reliable D call. With 2 bases removed from V and 6 bases from J, the gap between germline ends came to 13 bases. The germline V gene encodes CDR1 SGHTA and CDR2 FQGNSA. The CDR3 is made up of 14 amino acids. The CDR3 DNA follows: TGTGCCAGCAGCTTATCGCCTAGGAACCATGGCTACACCTTC. Its translation: CASSLSPRNHGYTF. Complete variable domain (other parts from reference TRBV7-2 and TRBJ1-2): GAGVSQSPSNKVTEKGKDVELRCDPISGHTALYWYRQSLGQGLEFLIYFQGNSAPDKSGLPSDRFSAERTGGSVSTLTIQRTQQEDSAVYLCASSLSPRNHGYTFGSGTRLTVV.

The V gene is TRBV30, the J gene TRBJ1-1; 10 bases agree with TRBD1. The germline V gene encodes CDR1 GTSNPN and CDR2 SVGIG (reference sequence). Trimming at V came to 0 bases and at J to 8 bases, leaving 3 bases not matched to a gene. The length of the CDR3 is 13 residues. CDR3 in amino acids: CAWSVDRGSEAFF. In nucleotides, the CDR3 is TGTGCCTGGAGTGTGGACAGGGGGTCCGAAGCTTTCTTT. The whole variable domain, remainder taken from reference TRBV30 and TRBJ1-1, is SQTIHQWPATLVQPVGSPLSLECTVEGTSNPNLYWYRQAAGRGLQLLFYSVGIGQISSEVPQNLSASRPQDRQFILSSKKLLLSDSGFYLCAWSVDRGSEAFFGQGTRLTVV.

V and J are TRBV3-1 and TRBJ2-7, with D unresolved. CDR1 is LGHDT, CDR2 YNNKEL, per germline (reference sequence). The CDR3 is made up of 14 amino acids. V gave up 0 bases and J gave up 3 bases, with 9 bases separating them. The chain's CDR3 is CASSQELWDYEQYF. The DNA of the CDR3 is TGTGCCAGCAGCCAAGAGTTATGGGACTACGAGCAGTACTTC.